This is a list of T cell receptor beta chains from one sample in a study of post-analysis software for immune sequencing data. TCRdb recomputed calls from the PCR reads with MiXCR, one row per CDR3 protein. The table records some 690,000 distinct CDR3 sequences, roughly 27% of them present only once. The sample was blood. The origin of the receptors is a girl aged 5-17 years with multiple sclerosis. CDR3s leave out the opening cysteine and the closing phenylalanine or tryptophan. The order of the fields is J gene, clone size, V gene, CDR3 protein. The size field is filled for only some rows; it gives once, few, many or a size class.

>TRBJ2-1|-|TRBV15
ATSREGSGVNEQF
>TRBJ1-4|-|TRBV3-1
ASSQRPGQANEKLF
>TRBJ1-2|-|TRBV28
ASSFSSGRGGYT
>TRBJ1-4|-|TRBV27
ASTRQGRRDEKLF
>TRBJ2-3|few|TRBV20-1
SAREGLALTDTQY
>TRBJ2-7|-|TRBV20-1
SASPQRGVHYEQY
>TRBJ2-7|-|TRBV7-9
ASSAPSGSSYEQY
>TRBJ2-7|few|TRBV7-2
ASSLFSQGAYNEQY
>TRBJ2-7|-|TRBV4-1
ASSQVKDTLQQH
>TRBJ2-7|few|TRBV6-5
ASSSPGLAGGPYEQY
>TRBJ2-3|-|TRBV7-8
ASSAIGTDTQY
>-|-|TRBV15
ATSRDQRRGTQY
>TRBJ1-1|-|TRBV28
ASSITGLGTEAF
>TRBJ2-3|many|TRBV29-1
SVEGGSDTQY
>TRBJ2-3|few|TRBV6-2/TRBV6-3
ASSYVWKGPDTQY